This TCR beta chain was profiled in a study of shared clonotypes between healthy human individuals. A word on this clone: Its antigen remains unknown.

Using immunoSEQ multiplex PCR, the repertoire was profiled, and TCRdb retains in-frame clones only, with some absent. Of about 700,000 clones in the sample, about 91% were seen once. Positive CCR7 selection of CD45RO-negative cells yielded the naive CD8 cells, and terminally differentiated effector memory CD45RA+ cells were excluded. Study outcomes and limitations: Genetic and exposure-history diversity was limited by the small donor number.

V lost 8 bases, J lost 9 bases, and 11 bases stayed unmatched. The CDR3 totals 14 residues. CDR1 is MNHNS, CDR2 SASEGT, per germline. The sequence came from a young man in good health. This chain uses TRBV6-1 with TRBJ2-3; TRBD1 aligns across 10 bases. The sequenced sample consisted of naive CD8+ T cells sorted from blood. The CDR3 bases are TGTGCCAGCCTGACCCGCCAGGACAGGGGGACGCAGTATTTT. It translates to CASLTRQDRGTQYF.